Below are 27 T cell receptor beta chains sequenced from a single sample in a study of T-cell reconstitution after alpha-beta-depleted transplantation in children (dated by TCRdb to about 2016). Library preparation used PCR. Sequencing took place on an Illumina HiSeq 2500. TCR libraries were prepared with molecular barcoding, using unique molecular identifiers to normalize TCRbeta repertoire quantification. TCRdb applied fastp at Q25 and MiXCR to the public reads, then kept only in-frame beta chains. Each entry merges the rows of one CDR3 protein and shows their most common DNA and genes. Recorded for this sample are a few hundred thousand distinct CDR3 sequences; roughly 22% of them occurred a single time. The top ten hold approximately 3.9% of the sample. Sequencing used PBMCs from the stem cell graft donor, obtained from the stem cell graft. The receptors come from a human donor who donated a stem cell graft to a child with acute myeloid leukemia.

This clonotype was observed at least ten times. V and J are TRBV20-1 and TRBJ2-1; D unresolved. In germline, CDR1 is DFQATT, CDR2 SNEGSKA (reference sequence). The V end lost 2 bases, the J end lost 3 bases, and 14 bases lay between the germline ends. This CDR3 comprises 15 residues. CDR3 protein: CSARTPGDRYNEQFF. The CDR3 region has the DNA TGCAGTGCTAGAACCCCTGGGGATCGCTACAATGAGCAGTTCTTC.

This clonotype was seen more than once but under ten times. The gene calls are TRBV12-3 or TRBV12-4 and TRBJ2-7; TRBD2 matches at 8 bases. This CDR3 is 13 amino acids long. V was pared by 6 bases and J by 6 bases, with 7 bases of the junction left unmatched. CDR3 nucleotide sequence: TGTGCCAGCAGCCGGAGCGGGAGTCCCGAGCAGTACTTC. Translating gives CASSRSGSPEQYF.

The chain combines TRBV7-9 with TRBJ1-4; tentative D call: TRBD1 (5 bases). This CDR3 region has 16 residues. Germline V gene data show CDR1 as SEHNR and CDR2 as FQNEAQ (reference sequence). The V end lost 5 bases, the J end lost 6 bases, and 19 bases lay between the germline ends. This CDR3 is CASSIGRGYRDEKLFF. CDR3 nucleotide sequence: TGTGCCAGCAGCATCGGAAGGGGATATCGGGATGAAAAACTGTTTTTT. The entire variable domain, with the rest obtained from reference TRBV7-9 and TRBJ1-4, is as follows: DTGVSQNPRHKITKRGQNVTFRCDPISEHNRLYWYRQTLGQGPEFLTYFQNEAQLEKSRLLSDRFSAERPKGSFSTLEIQRTEQGDSAMYLCASSIGRGYRDEKLFFGSGTQLSVL.

V and J are TRBV12-3 or TRBV12-4 and TRBJ1-6, with no clear D. V was shortened by 5 bases and J by 7 bases, with 9 bases between the two germline ends. This CDR3 has 13 residues. The CDR3 DNA reads TGTGCCAGCAGTGTAAGAGGAAATTCACCCCTCCACTTT. Protein product: CASSVRGNSPLHF.

The chain is built from TRBV11-3 and TRBJ2-2, with D possibly being TRBD2 (5 bases). This CDR3 contains 16 residues. In germline, CDR1 is SGHNT, CDR2 YENEEA. V gave up 5 bases and J gave up 3 bases, with 16 bases separating them. The CDR3 reads CASSTRGRVDTGELFF. As DNA, the CDR3 is TGTGCCAGCAGCACCCGGGGAAGGGTCGACACCGGGGAGCTGTTTTTT.

This clonotype was detected a few times. This rearrangement joins TRBV20-1 to TRBJ2-7, with D possibly TRBD1 on 6 matching bases. Trimming removed 1 base from V and 3 bases from J, with 10 bases in between. CDR1 DFQATT and CDR2 SNEGSKA come from the germline V gene (reference sequence). This CDR3 is 13 amino acids long. The CDR3 bases are TGCAGTGCTAGAGGGGGGCAAAGCTACGAGCAGTACTTC. It translates to CSARGGQSYEQYF.

The CDR3 DNA follows: TGTGCCAGCAGCCCCCAGCAGGGGCCCCTCTATGGCTACACCTTC. Its translation: CASSPQQGPLYGYTF. This chain connects TRBV7-2 to TRBJ1-2, with D perhaps matching TRBD1 (6 bases). The CDR3 consists of 15 residues. The germline V and J ends were trimmed by 5 bases and 4 bases, with 17 bases remaining between them. Germline V gene sequence: CDR1 SGHTA, CDR2 FQGNSA.

This clonotype has a count of ten or more. The V call is TRBV9, the J call TRBJ2-7; 12 bases fit TRBD2. Germline V lookup: CDR1 SGDLS, CDR2 YYNGEE. CDR3 size: 15 residues. V dropped 2 bases and J dropped 7; count of bases not matched to a gene: 7. CDR3 sequence: CASSVSSGRAGEQYF. The CDR3 region has the DNA TGTGCCAGCAGCGTGTCTAGCGGGAGGGCCGGGGAGCAGTACTTC.

This clonotype has a count of ten or more. The CDR3 loop is CSARGLRQTKYQETQYF. The CDR3 DNA is TGCAGTGCTAGAGGACTTAGACAGACTAAGTACCAAGAGACCCAGTACTTC. The rearrangement links TRBV20-1 to TRBJ2-5, with D perhaps TRBD1 or TRBD2 (5 bases each). The CDR3 covers 17 residues. Trimming shortened V by 1 base and J by 0 bases, and 18 bases separated the two germline ends. Germline-derived CDR1 and CDR2 are DFQATT and SNEGSKA (reference sequence).

V usage is TRBV21-1 and J usage is TRBJ1-3. TRBV21-1 is annotated as a pseudogene. The CDR3 runs to 14 residues. The CDR3 reads CASRHTSSGNTIYF. CDR3 coding DNA: TGTGCCAGCAGACATACAAGCTCTGGAAACACCATATATTTT.

The chain couples TRBV24-1 to TRBJ2-1; 10 nucleotides align to TRBD2. This CDR3 spans 16 amino acids. The germline V gene encodes CDR1 KGHDR and CDR2 SFDVKD. The V segment lost 6 bases and the J segment 6 bases; nucleotides outside the gene matches: 10. CDR3 bases: TGTGCCACCAGTAGGGAGCTAGCGGGAGAGGGCAATGAGCAGTTCTTC. It codes for CATSRELAGEGNEQFF.

The chain joins TRBV9 to TRBJ2-1; perhaps TRBD2 as D (6 bases). CDR3 length: 15 amino acids. The germline V gene encodes CDR1 SGDLS and CDR2 YYNGEE. V lost 0 bases and J 5 bases, leaving 12 bases between the germline ends. Here the CDR3 DNA reads TGTGCCAGCAGCGTAGCTCGTAGCGGCAACAATGAGCAGTTCTTC. Its protein is CASSVARSGNNEQFF.

In its sample, this clonotype was seen a few times. V is TRBV9 and J is TRBJ1-5; D ambiguous. Germline lookup yields CDR1 SGDLS and CDR2 YYNGEE. The CDR3 runs 14 residues. The V gene lost 3 bases and the J gene lost 2 bases, with 9 bases spanning the gap. The CDR3 DNA reads as TGTGCCAGCAGCGCTGATCTGGGCAATCAGCCCCAGCATTTT. Its translation: CASSADLGNQPQHF.

The rearrangement joins TRBV28 to TRBJ2-2; 11 bases are a match to TRBD2. Unmatched junction bases numbered 8, after V lost 3 bases and J lost 5 bases. Germline V gives CDR1 MDHEN, CDR2 SYDVKM. The CDR3 loop spans 17 amino acids. CDR3 nucleotides: TGTGCCAGCAGTTTCGAACTAGCGGGAGTCGGTACCGGGGAGCTGTTTTTT. Residues: CASSFELAGVGTGELFF.

The chain is built from TRBV20-1 and TRBJ2-1; TRBD2 matches at 16 bases. Per the germline V gene, CDR1 is DFQATT and CDR2 is SNEGSKA (reference sequence). J lost 4 bases, V lost 2 bases, and 11 bases had no gene match. The CDR3 has 19 amino acids. As DNA, the CDR3 is TGCAGTGCTAGACCTCCCACCGGGACTAGCGGGAGGGCTTACAATGAGCAGTTCTTC. This codes for CSARPPTGTSGRAYNEQFF.

This clonotype has just a few counts. The chain combines TRBV20-1 with TRBJ2-2; D call uncertain. Trimming shortened V by 6 bases and J by 0 bases, and 11 bases separated the two germline ends. The germline CDR1 and CDR2 sequences are DFQATT and SNEGSKA (reference sequence). The CDR3 totals 14 residues. The CDR3 reads CSAGLGSNTGELFF. The CDR3 region has the DNA TGCAGTGCCGGGCTCGGATCGAACACCGGGGAGCTGTTTTTT.

CDR3 DNA sequence: TGTGCCAGCAGTTTAGGGCAGTTGGCAGATACGCAGTATTTT. Translated, it gives CASSLGQLADTQYF. This sequence joins TRBV12-3 or TRBV12-4 and TRBJ2-3; D is unresolved. The length of the CDR3 is 14 residues. With 1 base removed from V and 4 bases from J, the gap between germline ends came to 9 bases.

CDR3: CATSTWAAGGKQFF. In nucleotides, the CDR3 is TGTGCCACCAGCACATGGGCAGCCGGGGGTAAGCAGTTCTTC. V gene TRBV15 combines with J gene TRBJ2-1; TRBD2 is a possible D gene (6 bases). The germline V gene has CDR1 LNHNV and CDR2 YYDKDF (reference sequence). The CDR3 consists of 14 residues. V lost 4 bases and J 11 bases, leaving 18 bases between the germline ends.

This clonotype occurred once. V is TRBV7-9 and J is TRBJ2-1; D not resolved. This CDR3 has 14 residues. The V and J ends lost 5 bases and 4 bases respectively, with 12 bases between them. Germline V gene sequence: CDR1 SEHNR, CDR2 FQNEAQ (reference sequence). The chain's CDR3 is CASSPRPQYNEQFF. The CDR3 DNA sequence: TGTGCCAGCAGCCCGAGACCCCAATACAATGAGCAGTTCTTC.

This clonotype was recorded at least ten times. The V call is TRBV12-3 or TRBV12-4, the J call TRBJ2-1; D unresolved. V gave up 4 bases and J gave up 8 bases, with 6 bases separating them. The CDR3 is made up of 11 amino acids. CDR3 nucleotides: TGTGCCAGCAGTTCCGTATATGAGCAGTTCTTC. This gives the protein CASSSVYEQFF.

The rearrangement links TRBV5-1 to TRBJ2-3, with 8 bases fitting TRBD1. CDR1 and CDR2 from the germline V gene are SGHRS and YFSETQ. Trimming cost V 2 bases and J 0 bases; bases outside gene matches: 14. The CDR3 runs to 19 residues. For the CDR3, the DNA is TGCGCCAGCAGCTTTATGGACAGGGAACATAAGGGAAGCACAGATACGCAGTATTTT. Translating it yields CASSFMDREHKGSTDTQYF.

This clonotype has just a few counts. The V and J genes are TRBV15 and TRBJ2-3; D gene uncertain. Germline values: CDR1 LNHNV, CDR2 YYDKDF (reference sequence). The CDR3 consists of 16 residues. Trimming took 0 bases from V and 0 from J, leaving 10 bases between them. Here the CDR3 reads CATSREWLPSTDTQYF. In nucleotides, the CDR3 is TGTGCCACCAGCAGAGAATGGCTACCGAGCACAGATACGCAGTATTTT.

This clonotype has ten or more counts. This rearrangement joins TRBV29-1 to TRBJ2-1; possibly TRBD2 for D (5 bases). The V end lost 4 bases, the J end lost 7 bases, and 20 bases lay between the germline ends. The CDR3 is 15 amino acids. Germline-derived CDR1 and CDR2 are SQVTM and ANQGSEA. The CDR3, as DNA: TGCAGCGTTGCGATTTGGTCCCCGACTAATAATGAGCAGTTCTTC. This codes for CSVAIWSPTNNEQFF.

This clonotype appeared many times. The V and J genes are TRBV20-1 and TRBJ2-1; 13 bases are shared with TRBD2. Germline assignment: CDR1 DFQATT and CDR2 SNEGSKA (reference sequence). Trimming took 5 bases from V and 6 from J; bases not matched to a gene: 4. There are 14 residues in the CDR3. CDR3 nucleotides: TGCAGTGCTCCTGGACTAGCGGGAGCCAATGAGCAGTTCTTC. As protein: CSAPGLAGANEQFF.

The rearrangement uses TRBV5-1 and TRBJ2-2, with TRBD1 identical over 7 bases. Germline CDR1 is SGHRS and CDR2 is YFSETQ. CDR3 length: 14 residues. J gave up 6 bases and V 4 bases, and 6 bases lay outside the gene matches. CDR3 in DNA: TGCGCCAGCAGCCAACAGGGGACCCCCGGGGAGCTGTTTTTT. Translated: CASSQQGTPGELFF.

Only a few counts were recorded for this clonotype. V and J are TRBV27 and TRBJ2-7, with 7 nucleotides matching TRBD1. The junction had 11 bases not matched to a gene; V was cut back by 3 bases and J by 6 bases. From germline, CDR1 is MNHEY and CDR2 SMNVEV (reference sequence). The CDR3 runs to 15 residues. The chain's CDR3 is CASSFLRQGETEQYF. CDR3 DNA: TGTGCCAGCAGTTTTTTAAGACAGGGTGAGACCGAGCAGTACTTC.

The rearrangement uses TRBV4-1 and TRBJ1-1; D might be TRBD1 (6 bases). The germline V gene encodes CDR1 MGHRA and CDR2 YSYEKL. The length of the CDR3 is 15 residues. V lost 0 bases and J 1 base, leaving 9 bases between the germline ends. The DNA of the CDR3 is TGCGCCAGCAGCCAAGAACAGGGAGAGAACACTGAAGCTTTCTTT. Protein: CASSQEQGENTEAFF.